By its share, the clone carrying this TCR beta chain is medium-sized. Its target is unknown. The sample is drawn from a study of vaccination effects on CD4 cells after COVID-19. Study-wide findings and caveats: Pronounced clonal contraction occurred in clones induced by infection and by vaccine late after vaccination.

The V gene lost 3 bases and the J gene lost 4 bases, with 13 bases spanning the gap. CDR1 and CDR2 from the germline V gene are SEHNR and FQNEAQ (reference sequence). This CDR3 spans 15 amino acids. TCRdb's table, derived via immunoSEQ multiplex PCR, lists solely in-frame clones and lacks some. Of around 20,000 clones in the sample, roughly 74% are singletons; the top ten hold about 40%. Peptide-pool stimulation followed by sequencing identified expanded antigen-specific CD4+ clonotypes in the ViraFEST assay. Cultured cells yielded isolated CD4+ T cells after about ten days. The individual was infected with SARS-CoV-2 between March and December 2020, as confirmed by PCR. IL-2 medium was substituted for half the medium on days 3 and 7.

The sequence derives from a human donor who had a prior SARS-CoV-2 infection. The material sequenced was CD4+ T cells from PBMCs cultured with a peptide pool, taken before COVID-19 vaccination. The chain links TRBV7-9 to TRBJ2-1, with D possibly being TRBD1 or TRBD2 (5 bases each). CDR3 amino acids: CASSFQGENYNEQFF. CDR3 DNA: TGTGCCAGCAGCTTCCAAGGGGAGAATTACAATGAGCAGTTCTTC.